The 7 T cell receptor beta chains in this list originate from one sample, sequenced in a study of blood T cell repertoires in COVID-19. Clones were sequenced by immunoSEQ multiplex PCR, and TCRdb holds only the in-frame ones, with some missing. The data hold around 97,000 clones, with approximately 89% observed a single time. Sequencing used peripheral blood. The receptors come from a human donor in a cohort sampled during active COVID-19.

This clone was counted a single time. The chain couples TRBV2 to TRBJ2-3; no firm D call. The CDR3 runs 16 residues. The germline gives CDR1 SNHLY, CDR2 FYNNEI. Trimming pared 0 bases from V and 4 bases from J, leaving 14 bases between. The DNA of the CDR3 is TGTGCCAGCAGTGAAGCTGGCCGACCAGGTGCAGATACGCAGTATTTT. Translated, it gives CASSEAGRPGADTQYF.

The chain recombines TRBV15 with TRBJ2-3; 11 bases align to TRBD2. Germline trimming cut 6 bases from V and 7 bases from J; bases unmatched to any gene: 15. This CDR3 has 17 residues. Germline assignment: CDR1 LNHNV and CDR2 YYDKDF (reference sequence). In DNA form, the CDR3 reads TGTGCCACCAGAAGTCTAACTAGCGGGAGCTATCAGAATACGCAGTATTTT. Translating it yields CATRSLTSGSYQNTQYF.

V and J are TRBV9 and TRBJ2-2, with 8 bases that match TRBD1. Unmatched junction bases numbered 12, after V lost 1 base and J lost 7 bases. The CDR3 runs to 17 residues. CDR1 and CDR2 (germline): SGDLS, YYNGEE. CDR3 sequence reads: CASSVSPSQGADGELFF. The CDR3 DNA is TGTGCCAGCAGCGTATCGCCATCGCAGGGGGCCGACGGGGAGCTGTTTTTT.

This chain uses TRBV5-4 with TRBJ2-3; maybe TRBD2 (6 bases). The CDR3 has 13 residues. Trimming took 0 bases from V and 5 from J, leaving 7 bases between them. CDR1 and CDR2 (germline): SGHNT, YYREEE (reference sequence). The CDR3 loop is CASSLAGEDTQYF. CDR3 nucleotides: TGTGCCAGCAGCTTGGCGGGAGAAGATACGCAGTATTTT.

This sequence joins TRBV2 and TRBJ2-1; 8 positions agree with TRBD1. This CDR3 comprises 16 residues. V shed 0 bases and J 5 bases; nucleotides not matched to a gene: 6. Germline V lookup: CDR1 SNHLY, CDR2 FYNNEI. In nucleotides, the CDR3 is TGTGCCAGCAGTGAAGCTGGGACAGGTCTGGACAATGAGCAGTTCTTC. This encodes CASSEAGTGLDNEQFF.

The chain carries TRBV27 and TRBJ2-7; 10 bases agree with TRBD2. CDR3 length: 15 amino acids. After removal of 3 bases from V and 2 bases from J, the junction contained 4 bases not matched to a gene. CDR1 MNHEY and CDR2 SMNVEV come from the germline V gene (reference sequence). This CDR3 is CASSLSAGGTYEQYF. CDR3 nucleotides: TGTGCCAGCAGTTTGTCAGCGGGAGGGACCTACGAGCAGTACTTC.

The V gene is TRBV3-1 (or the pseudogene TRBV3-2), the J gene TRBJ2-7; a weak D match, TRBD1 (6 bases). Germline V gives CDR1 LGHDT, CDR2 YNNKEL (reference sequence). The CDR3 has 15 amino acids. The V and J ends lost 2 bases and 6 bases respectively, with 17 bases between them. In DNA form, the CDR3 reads TGTGCCAGCAGCCAACAGGGTGGCCTAGGGGGCGAGCAGTACTTC. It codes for CASSQQGGLGGEQYF.